These 5 T cell receptor beta chains originate from one sample sequenced in a study of technical replicates of blood from four donors. Repertoires were generated with immunoSEQ multiplex PCR, while TCRdb's copy carries only in-frame clones and drops some. This table has more than 70,000 clones, around nine tenths appearing once. The specimen was T cells isolated from PBMCs. All receptors derive from a human donor in good health.

V and J are TRBV10-1 and TRBJ2-7; 8 bases line up with TRBD1. V lost 6 bases to trimming and J lost 1 base; unmatched junction nucleotides: 8. The CDR3 has 15 residues. Germline assignment: CDR1 WNHNN and CDR2 SYGVQD (reference sequence). The CDR3 DNA is TGCGCCAGCAGCGAGGGAAACAGGGGGTCCTACGAGCAGTACTTC. It encodes CASSEGNRGSYEQYF.

This chain connects TRBV5-6 to TRBJ2-1; 10 bases line up with TRBD1. V dropped 0 bases and J dropped 9; count of bases not matched to a gene: 15. The germline V gene has CDR1 SGHDT and CDR2 YYEEEE. The CDR3 extends over 18 amino acids. Written as DNA, the CDR3 is TGTGCCAGCAGCTTGGTAGGTGGCCGGGACAGGGGACTGGGTGAGCAGTTCTTC. It is translated as CASSLVGGRDRGLGEQFF.

This chain uses TRBV9 with TRBJ2-7; the match to TRBD1 covers 7 bases. This CDR3 spans 15 amino acids. V was clipped by 0 bases and J by 6 bases; unmatched bases: 9. Germline V gene lookup returns CDR1 SGDLS and CDR2 YYNGEE. This CDR3 reads CASSVEVTGSREQYF. In nucleotides, the CDR3 is TGTGCCAGCAGCGTAGAAGTGACAGGGTCGCGCGAGCAGTACTTC.

The chain has TRBV11-3 and TRBJ2-3, with 9 bases identical to TRBD2. The V and J ends lost 0 bases and 7 bases, in that order; junction bases with no gene match: 11. This CDR3 is 17 amino acids long. CDR1 and CDR2 (germline): SGHNT, YENEEA. The CDR3, as DNA: TGTGCCAGCAGCTTAGATCTGGCGGGGGGGCCCGCAAATACGCAGTATTTT. The encoded protein is CASSLDLAGGPANTQYF. The variable domain in full, with the rest retrieved from reference TRBV11-3 and TRBJ2-3, is EAGVVQSPRYKIIEKKQPVAFWCNPISGHNTLYWYLQNLGQGPELLIRYENEEAVDDSQLPKDRFSAERLKGVDSTLKIQPAELGDSAVYLCASSLDLAGGPANTQYFGPGTRLTVL.

This chain uses TRBV14 with TRBJ1-3; D may be TRBD1 (5 bases). CDR1 is SGHDN and CDR2 is FVKESK in the germline V gene. The CDR3 is 18 residues long. With 3 bases removed from V and 4 bases from J, the gap between germline ends came to 22 bases. CDR3: CASSQTYAAGRRGNTIYF. CDR3 DNA sequence: TGTGCCAGCAGCCAGACCTACGCCGCGGGACGCCGGGGAAACACCATATATTTT.